This T cell receptor beta chain was obtained from a study of blood T cell repertoires in COVID-19. As for the study in general: Both acute and convalescent COVID-19 samples were obtained from the United States, Italy and Spain. The analysed material was cDNA or gDNA that came from T cells, B-cell-depleted T cells, or PBMCs.

Assay used: immunoSEQ multiplex PCR; TCRdb lists only in-frame clones, some missing. Of around 170,000 clones listed, 84% were seen once; the top ten hold about 14%. The CDR3 contains 15 residues. Germline CDR1 reads SGHVS; CDR2 reads FQNEAQ. With 2 bases removed from V and 5 bases from J, the gap between germline ends came to 12 bases. V and J are TRBV7-8 and TRBJ2-2; the D gene is possibly TRBD2 (7 bases). The receptor was derived from a young man with active or convalescent COVID-19. Sequenced: peripheral blood. In DNA form, the CDR3 reads TGTGCCAGCAGCTTAATGGGGGGGCGAACCGGGGAGCTGTTTTTT. This sequence encodes CASSLMGGRTGELFF. Drawing the rest from reference TRBV7-8 and TRBJ2-2, the complete variable domain is GAGVSQSPRYKVAKRGQDVALRCDPISGHVSLFWYQQALGQGPEFLTYFQNEAQLDKSGLPSDRFFAERPEGSVSTLKIQRTQQEDSAVYLCASSLMGGRTGELFFGEGSRLTVL.